A single T cell receptor beta chain is shown here with its context. This sample also contains other DNA sequences that code for the same CDR3. The CDR3 sequence is 14 residues long. The V and J ends lost 1 base and 4 bases respectively, with 9 bases between them. CDR1 is SGHVS and CDR2 is FNYEAQ in the germline V gene. Some clones are missing from TCRdb's copy, which holds only in-frame ones; the method was immunoSEQ multiplex PCR. This sample has around 94,000 clones, with around 89% found just once. This record belongs to a study of identifying expanded T cells in peripheral blood. The rearrangement joins TRBV7-6 to TRBJ2-3; tentatively, D is TRBD1 (6 bases). Sequencing was performed on blood. The sequence came from a person between 18 and 69 years old in good health. CDR3 sequence: CASSLGTGSDTQYF. The CDR3 region has the DNA TGTGCCAGCAGCTTAGGAACAGGGTCAGATACGCAGTATTTT.